This T cell receptor beta chain is from a study of T cell responses to AZD1222 COVID-19 vaccine. Germline CDR1 reads SGHDT; CDR2 reads YYEEEE. Trimming stripped 0 bases from V and 6 bases from J, with 7 bases between. The CDR3 extends over 13 amino acids. Data came from immunoSEQ multiplex PCR; TCRdb stores just in-frame clones and leaves some out. The sample holds nearly 95,000 clones, 90% seen once. This clone was picked up a small number of times. The chain couples TRBV5-6 to TRBJ1-5; D gene unclear. This sequence originates from an adult in good health. The source material was peripheral blood, sampled on day 0 of AZD1222 vaccination. CDR3 loop: CASSLGWGQPQHF. CDR3 DNA: TGTGCCAGCAGCTTGGGTTGGGGTCAGCCCCAGCATTTT.